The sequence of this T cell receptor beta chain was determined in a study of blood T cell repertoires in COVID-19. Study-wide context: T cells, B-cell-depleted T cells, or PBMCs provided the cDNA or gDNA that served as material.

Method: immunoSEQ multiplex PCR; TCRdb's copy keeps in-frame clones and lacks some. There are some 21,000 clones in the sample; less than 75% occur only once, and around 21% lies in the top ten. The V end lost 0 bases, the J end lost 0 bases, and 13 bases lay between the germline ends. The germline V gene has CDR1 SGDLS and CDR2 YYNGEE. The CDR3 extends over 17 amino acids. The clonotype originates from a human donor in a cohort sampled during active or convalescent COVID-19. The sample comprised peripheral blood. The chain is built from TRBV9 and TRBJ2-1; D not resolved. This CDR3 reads CASSVDSPWNSYNEQFF. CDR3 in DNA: TGTGCCAGCAGCGTAGACAGTCCCTGGAACTCCTACAATGAGCAGTTCTTC.